This TCR beta chain comes out of a study of molecular identifiers for immune sequencing clone quantification. The CDR3 length is 11 residues. V lost 2 bases and J 7 bases, leaving 9 bases between the germline ends. The germline V gene encodes CDR1 GTSNPN and CDR2 SVGIG (reference sequence). TCRdb reprocessed the PCR reads via MiXCR and lists one record per CDR3 protein. The table has a few hundred thousand distinct CDR3 sequences, 24% seen once. Comments on this clonotype: The antigen remains unidentified.

Regarding the study as a whole: The share of molecules held by clones above 20 RNA copies was over 99% in effector cells and under 1% in naive cells. Single-cell amounts of spiked Jurkat TCR RNA were reportedly detectable among over 750,000 naive cells.

The J gene is TRBJ2-7, the V gene TRBV30; D ambiguous. The receptor's source is a human donor in good health. Some libraries in this study had Jurkat cell RNA spiked in. Source material: naive CD8+ T cells from blood, with Jurkat cell RNA spiked in. The subset is: FACS-sorted CD8+CD4-CCR7+CD45RA+ naive T cells. CDR3 sequence: CAWSYLGEQYF. CDR3 in DNA: TGTGCCTGGAGTTACCTGGGGGAGCAGTACTTC.